This T cell receptor (beta chain) is from a study of blood T cell repertoires in COVID-19. Study summary: The cDNA or gDNA used as material had been derived from T cells, B-cell-depleted T cells, or PBMCs.

This CDR3 comprises 14 residues. V lost 3 bases, J lost 3 bases, and 11 bases lay in between. The germline gives CDR1 SGHDN, CDR2 FVKESK. Original handling: Amplifying reference gene primers gave estimates of nucleated cell counts. Sequenced by immunoSEQ multiplex PCR; TCRdb stores in-frame clones only, minus some. From that table come the V and J calls and clone size; the DNA was used to work out D and trimming. Here the sample spans about 180,000 clones, approximately 89% being singletons. The receptor was isolated from a woman in her thirties with acute or convalescent COVID-19. Sequencing was performed on peripheral blood. The chain couples TRBV14 to TRBJ1-1; D is possibly TRBD1 (5 bases). CDR3 bases: TGTGCCAGCAGCCAGGGACTTAGCTACACTGAAGCTTTCTTT. It specifies CASSQGLSYTEAFF.